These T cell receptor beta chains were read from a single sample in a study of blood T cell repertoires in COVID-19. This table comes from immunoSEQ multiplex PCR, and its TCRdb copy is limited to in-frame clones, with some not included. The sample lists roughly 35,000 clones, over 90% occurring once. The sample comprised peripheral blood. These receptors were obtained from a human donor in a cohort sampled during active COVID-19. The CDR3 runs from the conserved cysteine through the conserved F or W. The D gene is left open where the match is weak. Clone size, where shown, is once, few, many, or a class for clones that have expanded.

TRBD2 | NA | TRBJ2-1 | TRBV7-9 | CASSLDTSGGPREQFF | TGTGCCAGCAGCTTAGACACTAGCGGGGGGCCCCGGGAGCAGTTCTTC
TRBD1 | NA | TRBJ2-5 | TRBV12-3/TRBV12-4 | CASSFGTAETQYF | TGTGCCAGCAGTTTCGGGACAGCAGAGACCCAGTACTTC
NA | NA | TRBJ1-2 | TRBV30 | CAWAGKGRNGYTF | TGTGCCTGGGCAGGGAAGGGAAGGAATGGCTACACCTTC
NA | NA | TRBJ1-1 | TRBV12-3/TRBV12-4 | CASSHTPTEAFF | TGTGCCAGCAGCCACACCCCCACTGAAGCTTTCTTT
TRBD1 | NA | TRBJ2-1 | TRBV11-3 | CASSGRDRVGNEQFF | TGTGCCAGCAGCGGCCGGGACAGGGTAGGGAATGAGCAGTTCTTC
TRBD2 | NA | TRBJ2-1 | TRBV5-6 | CASSFSGRSDNEQFF | TGTGCCAGCAGCTTTAGCGGGAGGAGCGACAATGAGCAGTTCTTC
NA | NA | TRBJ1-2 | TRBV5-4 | CASSSITNYGYTF | TGTGCCAGCAGCTCTATAACTAACTATGGCTACACCTTC
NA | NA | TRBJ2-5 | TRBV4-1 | CASSREPQETQYF | TGCGCCAGCAGCCGGGAGCCTCAAGAGACCCAGTACTTC
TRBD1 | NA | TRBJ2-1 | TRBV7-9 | CASSLPWGTASYNEQFF | TGTGCCAGCAGCCTTCCGTGGGGGACAGCTTCCTACAATGAGCAGTTCTTC
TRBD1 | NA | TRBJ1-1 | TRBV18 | CASSQGGMDTEAFF | TGTGCCAGCTCCCAAGGGGGCATGGACACTGAAGCTTTCTTT
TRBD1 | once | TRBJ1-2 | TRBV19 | CASSTRTGSGYTF | TGTGCCAGTAGTACCCGGACAGGGAGCGGCTACACCTTC
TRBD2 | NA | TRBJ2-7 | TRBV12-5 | CASGLGTSGRYEQYF | TGTGCTAGTGGTTTAGGGACTAGCGGGAGATACGAGCAGTACTTC
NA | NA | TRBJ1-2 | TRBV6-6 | CASSYGTQAYGYTF | TGTGCCAGCAGTTACGGGACACAAGCCTATGGCTACACCTTC
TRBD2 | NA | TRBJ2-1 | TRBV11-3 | CASSLDSGSYNEQFF | TGTGCCAGCAGCTTAGATAGCGGGTCATACAATGAGCAGTTCTTC
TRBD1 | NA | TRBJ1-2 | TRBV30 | CAWSVQKLQGANYGYTF | TGTGCCTGGAGTGTACAAAAACTACAGGGGGCTAACTATGGCTACACCTTC
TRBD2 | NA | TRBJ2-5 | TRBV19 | CAREGLAGEETQYF | TGTGCCAGGGAAGGACTAGCGGGTGAGGAGACCCAGTACTTC
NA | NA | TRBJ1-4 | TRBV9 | CASSVEGLANEKLFF | TGTGCCAGCAGCGTAGAGGGGCTGGCTAATGAAAAACTGTTTTTT
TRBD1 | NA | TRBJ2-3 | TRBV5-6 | CASSWGTGSTDTQYF | TGTGCCAGCAGCTGGGGGACAGGGAGCACAGATACGCAGTATTTT
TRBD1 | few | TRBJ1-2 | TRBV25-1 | CASSEETGNYGYTF | TGTGCCAGCAGTGAAGAGACAGGGAACTATGGCTACACCTTC
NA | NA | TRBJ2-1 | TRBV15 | CATGWREGAEQFF | TGTGCCACCGGATGGCGGGAAGGCGCTGAGCAGTTCTTC
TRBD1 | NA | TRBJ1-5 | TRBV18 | CASSPQGARDQPQHF | TGTGCCAGCTCACCTCAGGGGGCGAGAGATCAGCCCCAGCATTTT